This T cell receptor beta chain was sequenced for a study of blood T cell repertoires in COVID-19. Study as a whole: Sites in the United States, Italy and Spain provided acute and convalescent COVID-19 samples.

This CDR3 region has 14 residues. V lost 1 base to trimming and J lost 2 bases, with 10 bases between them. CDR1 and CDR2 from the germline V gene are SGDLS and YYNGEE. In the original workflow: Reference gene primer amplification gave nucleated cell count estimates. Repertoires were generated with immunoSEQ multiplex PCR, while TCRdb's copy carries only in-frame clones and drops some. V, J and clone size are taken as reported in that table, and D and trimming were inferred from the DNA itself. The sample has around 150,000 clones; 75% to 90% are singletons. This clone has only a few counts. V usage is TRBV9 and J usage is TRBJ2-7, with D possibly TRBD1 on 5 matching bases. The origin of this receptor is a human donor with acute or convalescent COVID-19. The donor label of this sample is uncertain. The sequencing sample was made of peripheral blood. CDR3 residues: CASSVSADTYEQYF. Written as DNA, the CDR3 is TGTGCCAGCAGCGTAAGCGCGGACACCTACGAGCAGTACTTC.